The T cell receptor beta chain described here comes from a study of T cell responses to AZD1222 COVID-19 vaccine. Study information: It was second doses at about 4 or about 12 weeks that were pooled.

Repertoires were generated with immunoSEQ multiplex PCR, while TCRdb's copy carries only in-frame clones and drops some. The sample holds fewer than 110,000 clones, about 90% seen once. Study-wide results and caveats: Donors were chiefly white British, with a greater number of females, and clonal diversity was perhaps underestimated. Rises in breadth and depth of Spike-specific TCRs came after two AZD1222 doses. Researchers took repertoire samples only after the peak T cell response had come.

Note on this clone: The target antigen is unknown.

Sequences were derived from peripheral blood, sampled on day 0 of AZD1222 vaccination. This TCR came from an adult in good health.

CDR3 amino acids: CATRKQQGADGNEQFF. CDR3 DNA: TGTGCCACCAGGAAACAGCAGGGGGCGGACGGTAATGAGCAGTTCTTC. V is TRBV15 and J is TRBJ2-1, with 8 bases identical to TRBD1. Germline trimming cut 6 bases from V and 7 bases from J; bases unmatched to any gene: 14. Germline V gives CDR1 LNHNV, CDR2 YYDKDF (reference sequence). The CDR3 has 16 residues. The variable domain in full, with the rest retrieved from reference TRBV15 and TRBJ2-1, is DAMVIQNPRYQVTQFGKPVTLSCSQTLNHNVMYWYQQKSSQAPKLLFHYYDKDFNNEADTPDNFQSRRPNTSFCFLDIRSPGLGDTAMYLCATRKQQGADGNEQFFGPGTRLTVL.